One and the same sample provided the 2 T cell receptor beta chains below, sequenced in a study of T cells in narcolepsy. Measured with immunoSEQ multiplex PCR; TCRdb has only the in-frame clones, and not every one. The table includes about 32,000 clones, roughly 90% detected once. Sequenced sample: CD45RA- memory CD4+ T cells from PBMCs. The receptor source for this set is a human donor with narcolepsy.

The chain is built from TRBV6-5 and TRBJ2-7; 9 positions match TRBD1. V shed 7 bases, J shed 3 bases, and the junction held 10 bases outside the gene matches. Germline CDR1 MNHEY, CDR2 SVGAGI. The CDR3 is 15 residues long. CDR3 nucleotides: TGTGCCAGCACCCAACGTGGGACAGGGATCTACGAGCAGTACTTC. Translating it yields CASTQRGTGIYEQYF.

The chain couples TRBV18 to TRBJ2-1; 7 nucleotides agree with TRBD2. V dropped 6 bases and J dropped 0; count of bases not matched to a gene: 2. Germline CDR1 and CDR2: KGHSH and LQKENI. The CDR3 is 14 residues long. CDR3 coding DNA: TGTGCCAGCTCTAAGCGGGACTCCTACAATGAGCAGTTCTTC. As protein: CASSKRDSYNEQFF.